The TCR beta chain under discussion was sequenced for a study of T cell responses to AZD1222 COVID-19 vaccine. Turning to this clone: Its antigen is unidentified. This sample includes further DNA sequences coding for the same CDR3.

Sequencing was performed with immunoSEQ multiplex PCR; in TCRdb, only in-frame clones are kept and a portion is missing. The sample comprises about 130,000 clones, about 94% of which are singletons, and approximately 0.85% rests with the top ten. Germline CDR1 is MNHNS and CDR2 is SASEGT. Trimming removed 3 bases from V and 1 base from J, with 6 bases in between. CDR3 length equals 13 residues. The study's findings and limits: The number of AZD1222 recipients seropositive at baseline was only 6 or 7.

This receptor was obtained from an adult in good health. Specimen: peripheral blood, collected on day 0 of AZD1222 vaccination. This rearrangement joins TRBV6-1 to TRBJ1-1; the D is unclear. The CDR3 region is CASSEAGNTEAFF. The DNA of the CDR3 is TGTGCCAGCAGTGAGGCCGGGAACACTGAAGCTTTCTTT.